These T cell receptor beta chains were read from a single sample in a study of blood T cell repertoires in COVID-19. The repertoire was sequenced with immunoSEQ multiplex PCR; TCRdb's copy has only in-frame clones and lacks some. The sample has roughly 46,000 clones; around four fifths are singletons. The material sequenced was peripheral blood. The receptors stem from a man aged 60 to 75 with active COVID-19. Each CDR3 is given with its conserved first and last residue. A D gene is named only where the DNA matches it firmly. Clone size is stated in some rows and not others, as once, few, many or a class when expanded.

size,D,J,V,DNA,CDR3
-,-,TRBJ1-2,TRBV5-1,TGCGCCAGCAGCTCGCCATCGAGAGACTATGGCTACACCTTC,CASSSPSRDYGYTF
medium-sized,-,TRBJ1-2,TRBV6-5,TGTGCCAGCAGAGATATCAGGACAGATAACTATGGCTACACCTTC,CASRDIRTDNYGYTF
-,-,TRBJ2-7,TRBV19,TGTGCCAGTAGTATTAGTACGGGAGTCGCCGAGCAGTACTTC,CASSISTGVAEQYF
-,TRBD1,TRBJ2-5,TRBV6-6,TGTGCCAGCAGTTACTCAAGGGGGCAGGGTGAGACCCAGTACTTC,CASSYSRGQGETQYF
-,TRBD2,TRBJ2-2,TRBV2,TGTGCCAGCAGGGGAACTAGCGGGAGAATCGGGGAGCTGTTTTTT,CASRGTSGRIGELFF
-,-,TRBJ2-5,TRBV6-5,TGTGCCAGCAGTACCTTTCAGGTGGAGTACTTC,CASSTFQVEYF
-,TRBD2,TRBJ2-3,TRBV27,TGTGCCAGCAGGACGCCTGTCTCTAGCGGGAGTATTAGAGGCACAGATACGCAGTATTTT,CASRTPVSSGSIRGTDTQYF
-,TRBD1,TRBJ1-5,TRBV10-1,TGCGCCACCAACGCCGGACAGGGGCCTCACTCGCGATCCCAGCATTTT,CATNAGQGPHSRSQHF
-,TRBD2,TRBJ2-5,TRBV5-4,TGTGCCAGCAGCTTTGGTGCGGGGGAAGAGACCCAGTACTTC,CASSFGAGEETQYF
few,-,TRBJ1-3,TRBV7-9,TGTGCCAGCAGCCAACCCCAGGGTGACCGAGGAAACACCATATATTTT,CASSQPQGDRGNTIYF
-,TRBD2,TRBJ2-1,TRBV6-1,TGTGCCAGCAGTGGTCAGCGGGAGGGCCCCTACAATGAGCAGTTCTTC,CASSGQREGPYNEQFF
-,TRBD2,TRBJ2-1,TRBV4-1,TGCGCCAGCAGCCAAGAGGGACTAGCCCGATTCTTC,CASSQEGLARFF
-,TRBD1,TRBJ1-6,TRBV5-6,TGTGCCAGCAGCCTAGGGGACAGGGGGCCGACACCCCTCCACTTT,CASSLGDRGPTPLHF
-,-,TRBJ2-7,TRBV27,TGTGCCAGCAGTTTGGGGGGACCTTCCTACGAGCAGTACTTC,CASSLGGPSYEQYF